What follows is one TCR beta chain and its context. The antigen is undetermined. Other DNA sequences within the sample encode an identical CDR3. A multiplex PCR was run with 60 Vbeta primers and 13 Jbeta primers. Clones were read by immunoSEQ multiplex PCR, and TCRdb kept only the in-frame ones, dropping some. The repertoire has approximately 100,000 clones, over 50% of them found once; the top ten carry around 4.2%. The data were taken from a study of cytomegalovirus exposure and HLA in healthy donors. Broader study findings: One variant, a missense change in DCLRE1C, was linked in a later analysis to TCR beta V- and J-gene trimming.

This CDR3 contains 14 residues. Trimming stripped 3 bases from V and 2 bases from J, with 10 bases between. The germline V gene encodes CDR1 SGHNT and CDR2 YENEEA. The chain is built from TRBV11-3 and TRBJ2-5; D may be TRBD1 (6 bases). This receptor was obtained from a man in his thirties or forties in good health and CMV-seronegative. The sample consisted of PBMCs. The CDR3 DNA sequence: TGTGCCAGCAGCTTGACAGGAATACAAGAGACCCAGTACTTC. Protein product: CASSLTGIQETQYF. Full variable domain (rest looked up from reference TRBV11-3 and TRBJ2-5): EAGVVQSPRYKIIEKKQPVAFWCNPISGHNTLYWYLQNLGQGPELLIRYENEEAVDDSQLPKDRFSAERLKGVDSTLKIQPAELGDSAVYLCASSLTGIQETQYFGPGTRLLVL.